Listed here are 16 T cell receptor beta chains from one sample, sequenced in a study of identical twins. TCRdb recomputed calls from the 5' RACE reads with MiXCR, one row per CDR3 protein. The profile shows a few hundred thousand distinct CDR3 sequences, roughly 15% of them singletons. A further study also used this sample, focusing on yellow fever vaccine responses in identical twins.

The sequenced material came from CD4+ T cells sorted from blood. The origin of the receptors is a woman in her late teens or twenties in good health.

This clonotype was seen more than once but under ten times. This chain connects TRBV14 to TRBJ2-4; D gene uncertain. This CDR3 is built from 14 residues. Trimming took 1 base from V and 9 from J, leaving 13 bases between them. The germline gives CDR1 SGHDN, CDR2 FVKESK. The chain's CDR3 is CASSQGPGSSIQYF. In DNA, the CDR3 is TGTGCCAGCAGCCAAGGCCCCGGTAGTAGCATTCAGTACTTC.

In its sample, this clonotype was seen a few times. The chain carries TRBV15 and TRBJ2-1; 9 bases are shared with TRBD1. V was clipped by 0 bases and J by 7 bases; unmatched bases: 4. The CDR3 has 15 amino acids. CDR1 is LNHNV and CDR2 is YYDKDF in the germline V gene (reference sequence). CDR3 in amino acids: CATSRDPGTGNEQFF. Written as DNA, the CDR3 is TGTGCCACCAGCAGAGACCCCGGGACAGGGAATGAGCAGTTCTTC.

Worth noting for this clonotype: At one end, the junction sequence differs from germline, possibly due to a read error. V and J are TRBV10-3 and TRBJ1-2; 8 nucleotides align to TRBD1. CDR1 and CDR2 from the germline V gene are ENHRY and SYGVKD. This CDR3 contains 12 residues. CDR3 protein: CVISEDRVGYTF. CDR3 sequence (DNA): TGTGTCATCAGTGAGGACAGGGTTGGCTACACCTTC.

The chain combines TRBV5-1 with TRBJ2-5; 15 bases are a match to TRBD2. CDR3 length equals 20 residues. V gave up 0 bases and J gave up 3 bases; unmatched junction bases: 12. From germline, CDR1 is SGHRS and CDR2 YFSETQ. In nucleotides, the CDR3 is TGCGCCAGCAGCTTGGTCCGGACTAGCGGGGGGGTAAAGAAAGAAGAGACCCAGTACTTC. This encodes CASSLVRTSGGVKKEETQYF.

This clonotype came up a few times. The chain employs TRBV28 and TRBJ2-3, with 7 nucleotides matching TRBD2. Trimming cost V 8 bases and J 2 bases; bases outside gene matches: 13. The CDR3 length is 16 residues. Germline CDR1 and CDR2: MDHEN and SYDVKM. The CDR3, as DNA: TGTGCCAGCTTACCCACGGCGGCGGGAGACACAGATACGCAGTATTTT. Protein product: CASLPTAAGDTDTQYF.

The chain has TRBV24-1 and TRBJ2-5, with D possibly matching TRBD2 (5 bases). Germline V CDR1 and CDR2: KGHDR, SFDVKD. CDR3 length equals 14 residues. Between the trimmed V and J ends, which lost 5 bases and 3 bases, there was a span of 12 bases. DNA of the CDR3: TGTGCCACCAGTGCCCCGGACGGGGAAGAGACCCAGTACTTC. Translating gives CATSAPDGEETQYF.

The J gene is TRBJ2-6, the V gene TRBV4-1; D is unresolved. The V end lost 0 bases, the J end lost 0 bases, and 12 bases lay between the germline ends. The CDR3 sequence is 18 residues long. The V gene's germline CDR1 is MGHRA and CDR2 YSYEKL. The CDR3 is CASSQDPPSTSGANVLTF. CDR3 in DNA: TGCGCCAGCAGCCAAGACCCCCCCAGTACCTCTGGGGCCAACGTCCTGACTTTC.

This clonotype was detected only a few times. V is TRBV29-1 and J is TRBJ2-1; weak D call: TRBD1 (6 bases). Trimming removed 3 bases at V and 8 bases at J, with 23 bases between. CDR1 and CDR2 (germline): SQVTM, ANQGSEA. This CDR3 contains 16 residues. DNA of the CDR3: TGCAGCGTTGATAGGGCGAAGGGGGTAAGGTACGATGAGCAGTTCTTC. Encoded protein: CSVDRAKGVRYDEQFF.

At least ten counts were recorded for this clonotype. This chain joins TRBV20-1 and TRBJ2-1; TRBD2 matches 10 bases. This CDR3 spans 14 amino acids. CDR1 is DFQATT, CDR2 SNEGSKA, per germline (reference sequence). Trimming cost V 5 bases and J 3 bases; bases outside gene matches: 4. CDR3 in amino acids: CSAASGRGYNEQFF. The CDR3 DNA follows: TGCAGTGCTGCAAGCGGGAGGGGCTACAATGAGCAGTTCTTC.

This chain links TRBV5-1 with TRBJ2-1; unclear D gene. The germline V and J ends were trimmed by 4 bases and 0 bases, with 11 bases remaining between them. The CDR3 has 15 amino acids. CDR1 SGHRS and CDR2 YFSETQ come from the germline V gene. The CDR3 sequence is CASSPEVRSYNEQFF. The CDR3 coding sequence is TGCGCCAGCAGCCCCGAGGTACGCTCCTACAATGAGCAGTTCTTC.

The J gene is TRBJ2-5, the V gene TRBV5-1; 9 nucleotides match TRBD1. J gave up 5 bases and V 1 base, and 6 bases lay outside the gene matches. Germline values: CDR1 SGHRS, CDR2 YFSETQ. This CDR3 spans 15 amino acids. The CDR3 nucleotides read TGCGCCAGCAGCTTGAATCGACAGGGGGGGGAGACCCAGTACTTC. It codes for CASSLNRQGGETQYF.

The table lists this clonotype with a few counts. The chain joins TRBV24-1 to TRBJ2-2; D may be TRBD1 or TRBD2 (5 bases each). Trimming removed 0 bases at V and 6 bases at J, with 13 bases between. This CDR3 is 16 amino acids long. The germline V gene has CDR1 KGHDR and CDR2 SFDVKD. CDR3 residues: CATSDLRGLGAGELFF. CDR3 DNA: TGTGCCACCAGTGATTTGCGTGGGCTGGGGGCCGGGGAGCTGTTTTTT.

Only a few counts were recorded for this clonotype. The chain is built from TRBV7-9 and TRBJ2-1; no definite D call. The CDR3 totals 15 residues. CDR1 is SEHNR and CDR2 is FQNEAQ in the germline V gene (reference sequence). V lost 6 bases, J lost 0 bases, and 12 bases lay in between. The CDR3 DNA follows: TGTGCCAGCAGTCCCTCGGACCTCTCCTACAATGAGCAGTTCTTC. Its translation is CASSPSDLSYNEQFF.

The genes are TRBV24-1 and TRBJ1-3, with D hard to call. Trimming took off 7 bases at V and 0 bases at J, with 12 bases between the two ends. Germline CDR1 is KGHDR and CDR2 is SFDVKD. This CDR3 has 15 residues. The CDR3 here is CATSDGLNSGNTIYF. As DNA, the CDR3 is TGTGCCACCAGCGATGGACTAAACTCTGGAAACACCATATATTTT.

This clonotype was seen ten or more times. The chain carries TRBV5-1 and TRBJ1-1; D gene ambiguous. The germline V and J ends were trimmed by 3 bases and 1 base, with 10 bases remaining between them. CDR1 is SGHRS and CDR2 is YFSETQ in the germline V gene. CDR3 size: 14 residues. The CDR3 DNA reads TGCGCCAGCAGCTCGTTACAGAGGAACACTGAAGCTTTCTTT. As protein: CASSSLQRNTEAFF.

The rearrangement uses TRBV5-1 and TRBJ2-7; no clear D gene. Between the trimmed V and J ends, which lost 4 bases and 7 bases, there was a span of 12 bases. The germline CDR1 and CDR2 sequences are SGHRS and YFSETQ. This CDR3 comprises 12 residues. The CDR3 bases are TGCGCCAGCAGCATAAATCTAGAGGAGCAGTACTTC. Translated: CASSINLEEQYF.